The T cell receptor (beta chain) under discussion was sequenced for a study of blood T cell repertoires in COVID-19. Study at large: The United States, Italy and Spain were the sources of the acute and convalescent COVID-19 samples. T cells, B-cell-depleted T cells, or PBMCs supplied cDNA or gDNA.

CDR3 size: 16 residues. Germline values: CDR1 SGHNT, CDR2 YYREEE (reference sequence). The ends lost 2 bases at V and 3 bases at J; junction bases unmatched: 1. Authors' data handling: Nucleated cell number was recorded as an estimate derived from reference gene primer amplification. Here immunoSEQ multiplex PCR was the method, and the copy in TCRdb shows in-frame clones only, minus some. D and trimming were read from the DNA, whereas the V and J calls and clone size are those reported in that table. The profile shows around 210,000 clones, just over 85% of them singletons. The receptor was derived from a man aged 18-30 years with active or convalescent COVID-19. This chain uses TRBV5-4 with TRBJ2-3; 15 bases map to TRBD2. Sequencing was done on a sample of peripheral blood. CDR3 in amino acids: CASSLGLAGGTDTQYF. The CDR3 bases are TGTGCCAGCAGCTTAGGACTAGCGGGAGGGACAGATACGCAGTATTTT.